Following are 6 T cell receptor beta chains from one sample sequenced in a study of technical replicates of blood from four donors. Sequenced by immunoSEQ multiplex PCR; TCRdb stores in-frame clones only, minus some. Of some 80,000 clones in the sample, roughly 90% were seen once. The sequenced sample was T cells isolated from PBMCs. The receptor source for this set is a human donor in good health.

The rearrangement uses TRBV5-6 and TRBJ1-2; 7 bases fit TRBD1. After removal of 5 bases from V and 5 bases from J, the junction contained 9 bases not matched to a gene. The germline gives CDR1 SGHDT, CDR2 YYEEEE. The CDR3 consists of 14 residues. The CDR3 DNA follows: TGTGCCAGCAGTTCCGACAGGGTAGGGTATGGCTACACCTTC. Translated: CASSSDRVGYGYTF.

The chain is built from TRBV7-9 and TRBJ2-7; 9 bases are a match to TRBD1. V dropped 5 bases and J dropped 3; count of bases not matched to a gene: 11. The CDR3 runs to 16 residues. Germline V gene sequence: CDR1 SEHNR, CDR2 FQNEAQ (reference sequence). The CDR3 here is CASSPLGTGILYEQYF. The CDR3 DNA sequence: TGTGCCAGCAGCCCGCTCGGGACAGGGATTCTCTACGAGCAGTACTTC.

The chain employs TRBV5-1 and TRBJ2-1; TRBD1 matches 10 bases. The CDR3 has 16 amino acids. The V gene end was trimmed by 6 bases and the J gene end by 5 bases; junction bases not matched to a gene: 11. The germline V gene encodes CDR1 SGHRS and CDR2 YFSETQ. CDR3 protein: CASIRGGTGAHNEQFF. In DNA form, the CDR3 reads TGCGCCAGCATCCGAGGGGGGACAGGGGCCCACAATGAGCAGTTCTTC.

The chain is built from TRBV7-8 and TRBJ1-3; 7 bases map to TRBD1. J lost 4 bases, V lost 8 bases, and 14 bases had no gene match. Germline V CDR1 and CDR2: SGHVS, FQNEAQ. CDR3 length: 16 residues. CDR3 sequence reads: CASSRETGNRGNTIYF. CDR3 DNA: TGTGCCAGCTCCAGGGAGACAGGGAATAGAGGAAACACCATATATTTT. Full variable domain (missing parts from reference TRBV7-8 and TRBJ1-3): GAGVSQSPRYKVAKRGQDVALRCDPISGHVSLFWYQQALGQGPEFLTYFQNEAQLDKSGLPSDRFFAERPEGSVSTLKIQRTQQEDSAVYLCASSRETGNRGNTIYFGEGSWLTVV.

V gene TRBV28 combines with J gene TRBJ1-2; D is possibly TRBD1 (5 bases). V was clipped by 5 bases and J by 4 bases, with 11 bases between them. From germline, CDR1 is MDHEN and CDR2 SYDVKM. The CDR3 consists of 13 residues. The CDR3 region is CASSQGLSYGYTF. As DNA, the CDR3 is TGTGCCAGCAGTCAGGGACTTTCCTATGGCTACACCTTC.

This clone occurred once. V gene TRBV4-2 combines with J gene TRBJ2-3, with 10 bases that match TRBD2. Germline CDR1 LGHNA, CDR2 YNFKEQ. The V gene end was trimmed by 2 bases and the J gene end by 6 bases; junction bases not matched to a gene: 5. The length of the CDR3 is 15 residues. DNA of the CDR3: TGTGCCAGCAGCCAACTTGTTAGCGGGAGGGATACGCAGTATTTT. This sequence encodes CASSQLVSGRDTQYF.